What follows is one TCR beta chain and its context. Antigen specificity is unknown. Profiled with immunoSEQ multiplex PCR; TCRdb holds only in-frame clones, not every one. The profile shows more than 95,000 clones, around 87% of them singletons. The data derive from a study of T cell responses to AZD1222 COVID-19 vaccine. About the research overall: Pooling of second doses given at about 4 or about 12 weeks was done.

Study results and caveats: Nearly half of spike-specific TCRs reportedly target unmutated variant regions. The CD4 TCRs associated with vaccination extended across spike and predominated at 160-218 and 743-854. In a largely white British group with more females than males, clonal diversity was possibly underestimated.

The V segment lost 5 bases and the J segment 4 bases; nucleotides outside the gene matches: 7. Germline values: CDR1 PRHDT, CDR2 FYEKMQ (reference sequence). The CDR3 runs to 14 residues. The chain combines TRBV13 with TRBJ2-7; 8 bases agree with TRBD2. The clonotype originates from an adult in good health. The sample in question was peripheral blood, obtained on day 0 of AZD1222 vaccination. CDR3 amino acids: CASSLSGNLYEQYF. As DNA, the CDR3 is TGTGCCAGCAGCCTTAGCGGGAACCTGTACGAGCAGTACTTC.